This T cell receptor beta chain was sequenced in a study of patients and donors after allogeneic stem cell transplantation. TCRdb used MiXCR to reprocess the RT-PCR reads, holding one entry per CDR3 protein. The table includes roughly 1,300 distinct CDR3 sequences, 25% to 35% detected once. This sequence originates from a human donor who was either an allogeneic HSCT recipient or a stem cell or donor lymphocyte infusion donor (not recorded which). It is not recorded whose cells these are; they may come from a transplant donor. The sample comprised blood, either unsorted or a sorted T cell fraction (not recorded which).

This CDR3 is CASSLGDNSGNTIYF. The CDR3 DNA is TGTGCCAGCAGCTTAGGGGACAACTCTGGAAACACCATATATTTT. The rearrangement uses TRBV7-6 and TRBJ1-3, with TRBD1 as a possible D gene (6 bases). Trimming stripped 1 base from V and 0 bases from J, with 7 bases between. Germline assignment: CDR1 SGHVS and CDR2 FNYEAQ. The CDR3 sequence is 15 residues long.